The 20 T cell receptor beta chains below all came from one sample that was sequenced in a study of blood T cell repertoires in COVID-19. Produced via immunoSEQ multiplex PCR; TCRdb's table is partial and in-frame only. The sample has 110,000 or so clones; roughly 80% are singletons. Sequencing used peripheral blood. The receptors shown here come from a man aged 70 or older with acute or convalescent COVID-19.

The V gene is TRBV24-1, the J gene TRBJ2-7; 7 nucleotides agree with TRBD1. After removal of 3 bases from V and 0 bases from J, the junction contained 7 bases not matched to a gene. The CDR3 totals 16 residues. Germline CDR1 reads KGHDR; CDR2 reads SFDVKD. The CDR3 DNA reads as TGTGCCACCAGTGATACCCCGGGACAGAGCTCCTACGAGCAGTACTTC. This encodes CATSDTPGQSSYEQYF.

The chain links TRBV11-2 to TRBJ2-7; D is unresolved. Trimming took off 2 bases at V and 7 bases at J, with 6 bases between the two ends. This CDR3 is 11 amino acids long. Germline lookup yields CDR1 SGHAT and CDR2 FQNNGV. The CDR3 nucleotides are TGTGCCAGCAGCTTATATGTAGAGCAGTACTTC. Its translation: CASSLYVEQYF.

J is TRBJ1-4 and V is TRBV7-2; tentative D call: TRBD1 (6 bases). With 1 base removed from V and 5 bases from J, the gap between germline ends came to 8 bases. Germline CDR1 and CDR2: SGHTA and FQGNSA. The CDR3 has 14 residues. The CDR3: CASSLGTENEKLFF. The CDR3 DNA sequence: TGTGCCAGCAGCTTAGGGACAGAGAATGAAAAACTGTTTTTT.

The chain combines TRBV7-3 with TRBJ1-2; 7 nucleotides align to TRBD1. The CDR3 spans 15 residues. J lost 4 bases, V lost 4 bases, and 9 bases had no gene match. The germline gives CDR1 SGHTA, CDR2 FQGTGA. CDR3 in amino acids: CASSSMAGTAYGYTF. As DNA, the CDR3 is TGTGCCAGCAGCTCGATGGCCGGGACAGCCTATGGCTACACCTTC.

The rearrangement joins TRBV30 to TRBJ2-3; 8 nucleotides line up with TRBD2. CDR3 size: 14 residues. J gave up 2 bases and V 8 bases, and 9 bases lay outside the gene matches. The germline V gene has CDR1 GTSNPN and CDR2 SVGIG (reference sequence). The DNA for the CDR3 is TGTGCCGGCCGCGTTAGCGGGAACACAGATACGCAGTATTTT. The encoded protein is CAGRVSGNTDTQYF.

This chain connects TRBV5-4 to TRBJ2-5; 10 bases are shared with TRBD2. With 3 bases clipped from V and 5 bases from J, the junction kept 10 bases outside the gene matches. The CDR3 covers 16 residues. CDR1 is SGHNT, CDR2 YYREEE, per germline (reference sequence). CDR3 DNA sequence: TGTGCCAGCAGCTCCGGACTAGCGGTCGTCCGGGAGACCCAGTACTTC. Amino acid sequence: CASSSGLAVVRETQYF. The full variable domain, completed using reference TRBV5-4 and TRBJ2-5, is ETGVTQSPTHLIKTRGQQVTLRCSSQSGHNTVSWYQQALGQGPQFIFQYYREEENGRGNFPPRFSGLQFPNYSSELNVNALELDDSALYLCASSSGLAVVRETQYFGPGTRLLVL.

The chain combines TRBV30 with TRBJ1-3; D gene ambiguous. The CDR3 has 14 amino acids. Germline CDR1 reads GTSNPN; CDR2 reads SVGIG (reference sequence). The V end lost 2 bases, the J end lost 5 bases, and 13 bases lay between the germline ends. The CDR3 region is CAWSLPPQRNTIYF. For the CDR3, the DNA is TGTGCCTGGAGTCTCCCTCCACAGCGAAACACCATATATTTT.

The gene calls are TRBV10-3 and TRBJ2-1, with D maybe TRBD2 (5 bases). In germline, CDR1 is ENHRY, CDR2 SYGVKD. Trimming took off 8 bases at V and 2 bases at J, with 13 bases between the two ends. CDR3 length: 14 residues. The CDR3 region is CAICRDITYNEQFF. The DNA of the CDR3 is TGTGCCATCTGTCGGGATATAACCTACAATGAGCAGTTCTTC.

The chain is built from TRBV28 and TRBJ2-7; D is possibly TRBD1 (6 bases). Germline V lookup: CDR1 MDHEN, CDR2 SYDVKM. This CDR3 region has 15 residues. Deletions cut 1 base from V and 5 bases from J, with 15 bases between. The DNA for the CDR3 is TGTGCCAGCAGTTTATTTGCCAGGGGAGCTGACGAGCAGTACTTC. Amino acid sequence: CASSLFARGADEQYF.

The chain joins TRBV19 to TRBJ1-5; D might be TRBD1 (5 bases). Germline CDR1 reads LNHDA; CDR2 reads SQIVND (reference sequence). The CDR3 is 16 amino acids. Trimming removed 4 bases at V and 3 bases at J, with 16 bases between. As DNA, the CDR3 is TGTGCCAGTAGTAAGGGACTGCTAAGGGACAATCAGCCCCAGCATTTT. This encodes CASSKGLLRDNQPQHF.

The CDR3: CAWSAGTGNLYEQYF. For the CDR3, the DNA is TGTGCCTGGAGTGCTGGGACAGGGAATTTATACGAGCAGTACTTC. V and J are TRBV30 and TRBJ2-7; 9 bases are shared with TRBD1. J was trimmed by 4 bases and V by 1 base; bases with no gene match: 8. This CDR3 region has 15 residues. Germline CDR1 reads GTSNPN; CDR2 reads SVGIG (reference sequence). Complete variable domain (other parts from reference TRBV30 and TRBJ2-7): SQTIHQWPATLVQPVGSPLSLECTVEGTSNPNLYWYRQAAGRGLQLLFYSVGIGQISSEVPQNLSASRPQDRQFILSSKKLLLSDSGFYLCAWSAGTGNLYEQYFGPGTRLTVT.

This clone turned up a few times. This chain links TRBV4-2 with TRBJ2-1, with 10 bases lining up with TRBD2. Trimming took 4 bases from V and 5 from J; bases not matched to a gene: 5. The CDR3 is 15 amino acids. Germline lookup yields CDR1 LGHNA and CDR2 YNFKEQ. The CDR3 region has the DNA TGTGCCAGCAGCCTACTAGCGGGGAACGACAATGAGCAGTTCTTC. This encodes CASSLLAGNDNEQFF.

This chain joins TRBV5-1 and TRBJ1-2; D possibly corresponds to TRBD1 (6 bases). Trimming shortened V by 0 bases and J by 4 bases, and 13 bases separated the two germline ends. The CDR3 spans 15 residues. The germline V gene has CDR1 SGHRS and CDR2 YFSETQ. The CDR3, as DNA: TGCGCCAGCAGCTTGGGACAGGATTCCGTCTATGGCTACACCTTC. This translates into CASSLGQDSVYGYTF.

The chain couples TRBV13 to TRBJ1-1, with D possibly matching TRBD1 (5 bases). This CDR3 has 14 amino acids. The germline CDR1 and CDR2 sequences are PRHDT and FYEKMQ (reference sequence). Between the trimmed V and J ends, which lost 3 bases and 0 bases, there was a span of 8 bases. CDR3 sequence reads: CASSLTEMNTEAFF. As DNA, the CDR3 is TGTGCCAGCAGCTTGACAGAGATGAACACTGAAGCTTTCTTT.

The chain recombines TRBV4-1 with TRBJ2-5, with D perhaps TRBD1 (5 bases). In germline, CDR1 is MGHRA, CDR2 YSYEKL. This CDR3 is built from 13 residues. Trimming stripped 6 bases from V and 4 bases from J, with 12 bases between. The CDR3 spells CASSPRDGETQYF. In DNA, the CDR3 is TGCGCCAGCAGTCCCAGGGATGGAGAGACCCAGTACTTC.

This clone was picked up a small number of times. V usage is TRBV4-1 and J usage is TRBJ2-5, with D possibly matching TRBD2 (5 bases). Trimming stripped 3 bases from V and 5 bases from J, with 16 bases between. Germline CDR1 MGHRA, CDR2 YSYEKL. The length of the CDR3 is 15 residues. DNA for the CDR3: TGCGCCAGCAGCCACGGACTCCGGAGGTTGGAGACCCAGTACTTC. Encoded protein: CASSHGLRRLETQYF.

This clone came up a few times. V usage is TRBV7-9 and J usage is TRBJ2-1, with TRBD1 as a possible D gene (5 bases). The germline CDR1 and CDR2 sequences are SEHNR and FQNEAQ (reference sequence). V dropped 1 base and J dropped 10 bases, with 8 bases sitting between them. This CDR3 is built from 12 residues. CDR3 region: CASSLDYREQFF. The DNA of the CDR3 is TGTGCCAGCAGCTTAGATTACAGGGAGCAGTTCTTC.

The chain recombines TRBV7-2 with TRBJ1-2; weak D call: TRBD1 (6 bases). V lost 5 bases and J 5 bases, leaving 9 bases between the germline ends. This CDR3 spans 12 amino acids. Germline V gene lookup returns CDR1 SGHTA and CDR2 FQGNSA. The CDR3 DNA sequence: TGTGCCAGCAGCCTCGGACAGTATGGCTACACCTTC. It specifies CASSLGQYGYTF.

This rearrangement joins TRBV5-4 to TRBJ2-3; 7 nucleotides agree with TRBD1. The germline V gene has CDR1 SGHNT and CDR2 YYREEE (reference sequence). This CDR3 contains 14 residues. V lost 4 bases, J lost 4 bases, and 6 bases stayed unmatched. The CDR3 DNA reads TGTGCCAGCAGCACACAGACAGGGCCAGATACGCAGTATTTT. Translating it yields CASSTQTGPDTQYF.

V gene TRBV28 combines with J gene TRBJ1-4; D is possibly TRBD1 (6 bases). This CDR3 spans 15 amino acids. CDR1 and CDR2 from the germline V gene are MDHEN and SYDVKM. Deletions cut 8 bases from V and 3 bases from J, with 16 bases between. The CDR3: CASLGGGNPNEKLFF. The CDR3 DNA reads TGTGCCAGCCTCGGGGGGGGCAACCCTAATGAAAAACTGTTTTTT.